Each of the 29 T cell receptor beta chains below was sequenced from the same sample in a study of Graves' ophthalmopathy and Graves' hyperthyroidism. From RNA, the CDR3 regions of TCR beta chains were amplified and sequenced. First-round RT-PCR employed HTBI primers, with a second-round multiplex PCR after it. TCRdb re-called the multiplex PCR reads through MiXCR, storing one row per CDR3 protein. The sample shows around 470,000 distinct CDR3 sequences, around an eighth of them seen only once. Sequenced sample: blood. The receptors here all came from a woman aged 25 to 45 with Graves' ophthalmopathy.

This clonotype has just a few counts. Possible read error: a much larger clone is one base away. The chain uses TRBV12-3 or TRBV12-4 and TRBJ1-2; D not certain. The CDR3 totals 12 residues. The ends were cut back, 1 base at V and 4 bases at J, with 4 bases in the middle. CDR3 amino acids: CASSLDFYGYTF. CDR3 sequence (DNA): TGTGCCAGCAGTTTAGATTTCTATGGCTACACCTTC.

The table lists this clonotype with many counts. The chain links TRBV6-1 to TRBJ1-5; D is undetermined. V lost 8 bases and J 4 bases, leaving 9 bases between the germline ends. The CDR3 is 12 residues long. Germline CDR1 reads MNHNS; CDR2 reads SASEGT. The CDR3 DNA follows: TGTGCCAGCGGCCTTCGGAATCAGCCCCAGCATTTT. This gives the protein CASGLRNQPQHF.

With regard to this clonotype: This may stem from a read error, because a much larger clone lies one nucleotide away. The CDR3 sequence: CAISEPGQGEIGAFF. DNA of the CDR3: TGTGCCATCAGTGAGCCAGGACAGGGGGAGATTGGAGCTTTCTTT. This chain joins TRBV10-3 and TRBJ1-1; TRBD1 matches 10 bases. CDR1 and CDR2 from the germline V gene are ENHRY and SYGVKD. The V segment lost 2 bases and the J segment 10 bases; nucleotides outside the gene matches: 10. The CDR3 has 15 amino acids.

This clonotype was found many times. The J gene is TRBJ1-1, the V gene TRBV12-3 or TRBV12-4, with D possibly being TRBD1 (6 bases). Trimming cost V 3 bases and J 1 base, with 15 bases left between them. This CDR3 has 16 residues. The CDR3 nucleotides read TGTGCCAGCAGTTTTGGAGGGGGGGGGAAGAACACTGAAGCTTTCTTT. Translation gives CASSFGGGGKNTEAFF.

This clonotype was observed at least ten times. The chain couples TRBV20-1 to TRBJ2-7, with D possibly TRBD1 on 6 matching bases. Trimming stripped 8 bases from V and 4 bases from J, with 15 bases between. The CDR3 covers 12 residues. The germline gives CDR1 DFQATT, CDR2 SNEGSKA (reference sequence). CDR3 DNA: TGCAGTCCAACCCGGGACACTTACGAGCAGTACTTC. As protein: CSPTRDTYEQYF.

This clonotype came up many times. The genes are TRBV24-1 and TRBJ1-2, with 9 bases matching TRBD1. The V gene's germline CDR1 is KGHDR and CDR2 SFDVKD. The trim removed 3 bases at V and 8 bases at J, leaving 6 bases unmatched. This CDR3 contains 14 residues. The CDR3 spells CATSDVRDRDGYTF. CDR3 sequence (DNA): TGTGCCACCAGTGATGTCCGGGACAGGGACGGCTACACCTTC.

Only a few counts were recorded for this clonotype. This chain joins TRBV13 and TRBJ2-7; D unclear. Between the trimmed V and J ends, which lost 5 bases and 0 bases, there was a span of 11 bases. CDR3 length: 14 residues. Germline CDR1 PRHDT, CDR2 FYEKMQ (reference sequence). The CDR3 spells CASSHPQSSYEQYF. The CDR3 coding sequence is TGTGCCAGCAGCCACCCTCAAAGCTCCTACGAGCAGTACTTC.

V is TRBV5-1 and J is TRBJ2-5; perhaps D is TRBD1 or TRBD2 (5 bases each). The V and J ends lost 5 bases and 5 bases respectively, with 13 bases between them. The CDR3 has 13 amino acids. Germline CDR1 reads SGHRS; CDR2 reads YFSETQ. CDR3 amino acids: CASSTLGDETQYF. The DNA for the CDR3 is TGCGCCAGCAGTACTTTGGGGGACGAGACCCAGTACTTC.

This rearrangement joins TRBV5-6 to TRBJ2-7, with 7 bases fitting TRBD1. CDR1 is SGHDT and CDR2 is YYEEEE in the germline V gene. V trimming: 4 bases; J trimming: 4 bases; junction bases outside the gene matches: 11. The CDR3 has 15 amino acids. CDR3 in DNA: TGTGCCAGCAGCCGCGCTGGACAGGACGAATACGAGCAGTACTTC. This sequence encodes CASSRAGQDEYEQYF.

This clonotype was detected ten times or more. The V call is TRBV6-1, the J call TRBJ2-5, with D tentatively TRBD2 (6 bases). The germline gives CDR1 MNHNS, CDR2 SASEGT. The CDR3 is 15 amino acids. V gave up 1 base and J gave up 5 bases, with 14 bases separating them. The CDR3 sequence: CASSEDGRPGETQYF. CDR3 nucleotides: TGTGCCAGCAGTGAAGATGGGAGGCCAGGGGAGACCCAGTACTTC.

This clonotype came up many times. The chain employs TRBV12-3 or TRBV12-4 and TRBJ1-3; D is uncertain. Trimming cost V 5 bases and J 8 bases, with 10 bases left between them. The CDR3 loop spans 12 amino acids. CDR3 DNA: TGTGCCAGCAGTCTCCACACCGACACCATATATTTT. It specifies CASSLHTDTIYF.

This chain connects TRBV5-1 to TRBJ1-1; D gene unclear. This CDR3 has 11 amino acids. CDR1 is SGHRS, CDR2 YFSETQ, per germline. V lost 3 bases and J lost 13, with 13 bases in between. CDR3 sequence (DNA): TGCGCCAGCAGCTACGGAGGAAGTGATTTCTTT. The encoded protein is CASSYGGSDFF.

Ten or more counts support this clonotype. The V and J genes are TRBV3-1 and TRBJ1-3; D call uncertain. This CDR3 contains 13 residues. Germline lookup yields CDR1 LGHDT and CDR2 YNNKEL (reference sequence). The V and J ends lost 4 bases and 5 bases respectively, with 9 bases between them. The CDR3 is CASSRKSRNTIYF. CDR3 nucleotide sequence: TGTGCCAGCAGCCGAAAGTCGAGAAACACCATATATTTT.

This clonotype was picked up many times. The chain uses TRBV28 and TRBJ2-7; D is possibly TRBD1 (6 bases). The CDR3 totals 12 residues. Between the trimmed V and J ends, which lost 3 bases and 6 bases, there was a span of 9 bases. Germline CDR1 reads MDHEN; CDR2 reads SYDVKM. CDR3 bases: TGTGCCAGCAGTTTGGCAGGGGCCGAGCAGTACTTC. Amino acid sequence: CASSLAGAEQYF.

This clonotype was counted ten times or more. In nucleotides, the CDR3 is TGTGCCAGTAGCGGGACTCTTTGGGGCAATCAGCCCCAGCATTTT. Translating gives CASSGTLWGNQPQHF. The chain joins TRBV19 to TRBJ1-5; tentatively, D is TRBD1 (5 bases). This CDR3 has 15 amino acids. Germline CDR1 and CDR2: LNHDA and SQIVND (reference sequence). Trimming left V 6 bases short and J 2 bases short, with 14 bases between. Using reference TRBV19 and TRBJ1-5 for the parts outside the CDR3, the full variable domain is DGGITQSPKYLFRKEGQNVTLSCEQNLNHDAMYWYRQDPGQGLRLIYYSQIVNDFQKGDIAEGYSVSREKKESFPLTVTSAQKNPTAFYLCASSGTLWGNQPQHFGDGTRLSIL.

This chain's CDR3 is CASSLDLTGVNTEAFF. The CDR3 nucleotides read TGTGCCAGCAGCTTAGATCTAACAGGGGTGAACACTGAAGCTTTCTTT. This chain links TRBV11-2 with TRBJ1-1; 7 bases line up with TRBD1. J lost 0 bases, V lost 0 bases, and 4 bases had no gene match. This CDR3 spans 16 amino acids. The V gene's germline CDR1 is SGHAT and CDR2 FQNNGV.

This clonotype was counted many times. V and J are TRBV28 and TRBJ1-5; maybe TRBD1 (6 bases). The CDR3 is 14 residues long. The germline CDR1 and CDR2 sequences are MDHEN and SYDVKM. The V end lost 2 bases, the J end lost 7 bases, and 12 bases lay between the germline ends. The DNA of the CDR3 is TGTGCCAGCAGTTTACAACAGGGCGGACAGCCCCAGCATTTT. Its translation is CASSLQQGGQPQHF.

This clonotype has a count of ten or more. This chain links TRBV27 with TRBJ2-2; no reliable D call. V was shortened by 4 bases and J by 4 bases, with 7 bases between the two germline ends. This CDR3 has 13 amino acids. Per germline, CDR1 MNHEY and CDR2 SMNVEV (reference sequence). The CDR3 loop is CASSSLTTGELFF. CDR3 bases: TGTGCCAGCAGTTCCCTTACCACCGGGGAGCTGTTTTTT.

In this sample, this clonotype turned up a few times. A read error is possible here, since a much larger clone lies one base away. The V and J genes are TRBV12-3 or TRBV12-4 and TRBJ1-5; tentatively, D is TRBD1 (6 bases). The length of the CDR3 is 13 residues. Deletions cut 7 bases from V and 4 bases from J, with 11 bases between. CDR3 coding DNA: TGTGCCAGCACTGATACAGGGAATCAGCCCCAGCATTTT. Translation: CASTDTGNQPQHF.

The sample holds a few counts of this clonotype. The CDR3 nucleotides read TGTGCCAGCAGCTTAGCTCCCAGGGGAGAAAACATTCAGTACTTC. Its translation: CASSLAPRGENIQYF. V gene TRBV13 combines with J gene TRBJ2-4; perhaps TRBD1 as D (6 bases). Germline V gene lookup returns CDR1 PRHDT and CDR2 FYEKMQ (reference sequence). CDR3 length: 15 residues. Trimming removed 1 base at V and 5 bases at J, with 12 bases between.

This clonotype showed up many times. V and J are TRBV9 and TRBJ2-5; D may be TRBD1 or TRBD2 (5 bases each). V gave up 2 bases and J gave up 5 bases, with 13 bases separating them. This CDR3 region has 14 residues. Germline V gene data show CDR1 as SGDLS and CDR2 as YYNGEE. The chain's CDR3 is CASSVRGARETQYF. DNA of the CDR3: TGTGCCAGCAGCGTGAGGGGCGCCCGGGAGACCCAGTACTTC.

There are many counts of this clonotype. This CDR3 reads CAWSSNSVETQYF. In DNA, the CDR3 is TGTGCCTGGAGTTCAAATAGCGTCGAGACCCAGTACTTC. This sequence joins TRBV30 and TRBJ2-5; D perhaps matches TRBD2 (5 bases). The CDR3 has 13 amino acids. Germline V gene sequence: CDR1 GTSNPN, CDR2 SVGIG (reference sequence). Trimming took 2 bases from V and 5 from J, leaving 12 bases between them.

The V gene is TRBV5-1, the J gene TRBJ2-2; D ambiguous. The V gene's germline CDR1 is SGHRS and CDR2 YFSETQ. V lost 4 bases, J lost 5 bases, and 6 bases lay in between. The CDR3 length is 12 residues. The CDR3 bases are TGCGCCAGCAGCGTTCAAACCGGGGAGCTGTTTTTT. Amino acid sequence: CASSVQTGELFF.

This clonotype was counted ten times or more. The chain employs TRBV12-3 or TRBV12-4 and TRBJ2-2; no reliable D call. The length of the CDR3 is 12 residues. Trimming cost V 6 bases and J 3 bases, with 5 bases left between them. The CDR3 is CASRDDTGELFF. The DNA for the CDR3 is TGTGCCAGCAGGGACGACACCGGGGAGCTGTTTTTT.

This clonotype showed up many times. The chain joins TRBV4-1 to TRBJ2-7, with D maybe TRBD1 (6 bases). CDR3 length: 15 amino acids. Deletions cut 3 bases from V and 3 bases from J, with 15 bases between. Germline V gene data show CDR1 as MGHRA and CDR2 as YSYEKL. The CDR3 protein is CASSQERDTLYEQYF. In DNA form, the CDR3 reads TGCGCCAGCAGCCAGGAGAGGGACACCCTCTACGAGCAGTACTTC.

This clonotype was seen many times. This chain uses TRBV6-1 with TRBJ2-6; D is ambiguous. The CDR3 totals 13 residues. Germline CDR1 and CDR2: MNHNS and SASEGT. V was pared by 9 bases and J by 0 bases, with 6 bases between. CDR3 protein: CARFLSGANVLTF. Here the CDR3 DNA reads TGTGCCAGATTTCTCTCTGGGGCCAACGTCCTGACTTTC.

This clonotype was seen at least ten times. This rearrangement joins TRBV24-1 to TRBJ2-7; maybe TRBD2 (5 bases). CDR1 KGHDR and CDR2 SFDVKD come from the germline V gene. The V end lost 2 bases, the J end lost 3 bases, and 13 bases lay between the germline ends. This CDR3 has 15 amino acids. The chain's CDR3 is CATSDSGRLRYEQYF. In DNA form, the CDR3 reads TGTGCCACCAGTGATTCGGGCAGACTACGCTACGAGCAGTACTTC.

This clonotype was counted ten times or more. This chain uses TRBV28 with TRBJ1-3, with no clear D. The CDR3 sequence is 15 residues long. Germline values: CDR1 MDHEN, CDR2 SYDVKM. Trimming left V 6 bases short and J 1 base short, with 13 bases between. CDR3 residues: CASRSDTVSGNTIYF. In DNA form, the CDR3 reads TGTGCCAGCAGATCAGACACCGTGTCTGGAAACACCATATATTTT.

The sample holds a few counts of this clonotype. This chain uses TRBV5-1 with TRBJ2-3, with TRBD1 matching over 10 bases. The V gene's germline CDR1 is SGHRS and CDR2 YFSETQ. The CDR3 is 15 residues long. J gave up 0 bases and V 4 bases, and 2 bases lay outside the gene matches. DNA of the CDR3: TGCGCCAGCAGCGCGGGACAGGGGAGCACAGATACGCAGTATTTT. Translating gives CASSAGQGSTDTQYF.